This T cell receptor beta chain was identified in a study of T cells in localized non-small cell lung cancer. Notes on this clone: What it binds is not known.

Findings and caveats of the study: Greater T cell density in blood accompanied longer overall survival. Only one tumor region went through sequencing, so heterogeneity may still be there.

The ends lost 6 bases at V and 2 bases at J; junction bases unmatched: 3. The CDR3 has 13 amino acids. Per the germline V gene, CDR1 is LNHDA and CDR2 is SQIVND (reference sequence). Clones were sequenced by immunoSEQ multiplex PCR, and TCRdb holds only the in-frame ones, with some missing. Of around 83,000 clones listed, roughly 87% are singletons. Material: peripheral blood, obtained before any cancer treatment. This sequence was found in a man aged 35-69 years with stage I squamous cell lung carcinoma. The chain is built from TRBV19 and TRBJ2-7; 8 bases map to TRBD1. The CDR3 is CASRGTGTYEQYF. CDR3 coding DNA: TGTGCCAGTAGGGGGACAGGCACCTACGAGCAGTACTTC. Full variable domain (missing parts from reference TRBV19 and TRBJ2-7): DGGITQSPKYLFRKEGQNVTLSCEQNLNHDAMYWYRQDPGQGLRLIYYSQIVNDFQKGDIAEGYSVSREKKESFPLTVTSAQKNPTAFYLCASRGTGTYEQYFGPGTRLTVT.